The next 26 T cell receptor beta chains were all read from a single sample in a study of blood T cells in healthy people across ages. Together with a sample-barcoded 5' primer, a J-beta primer mix was included in a second PCR lasting about 6 to 12 cycles. TCRdb used MiXCR to reprocess the 5' RACE reads, holding one entry per CDR3 protein. The table has around 870,000 distinct CDR3 sequences, about 28% seen once. The sequenced sample was blood. These receptors all stem from a woman aged 80 or over in good health.

The chain has TRBV6-5 and TRBJ2-7, with TRBD1 identical over 11 bases. CDR1 is MNHEY, CDR2 SVGAGI, per germline. Trimming at V came to 4 bases and at J to 4 bases, leaving 6 bases not matched to a gene. This CDR3 has 15 residues. The CDR3 DNA is TGTGCCAGCAGTTTTCACCGGGACAGGGGGTACGAGCAGTACTTC. Its protein is CASSFHRDRGYEQYF.

With respect to this clonotype: This may arise from a read error, as a much more abundant clone is one base away. The chain carries TRBV20-1 and TRBJ2-1; TRBD1 matches 9 bases. Germline V gene lookup returns CDR1 DFQATT and CDR2 SNEGSKA (reference sequence). CDR3 length: 12 residues. This CDR3 is CSTRGQGNEQFF. CDR3 coding DNA: TGCAGTACTAGAGGACAGGGGAATGAGCAGTTCTTC.

At least ten counts were recorded for this clonotype. The rearrangement uses TRBV10-3 and TRBJ2-3; D remains ambiguous. V was trimmed by 5 bases and J by 5 bases, leaving 8 bases between them. This CDR3 has 12 residues. Germline CDR1 and CDR2: ENHRY and SYGVKD. As DNA, the CDR3 is TGTGCCATCAGTCAAGACGTAGATACGCAGTATTTT. Protein: CAISQDVDTQYF.

This chain joins TRBV10-3 and TRBJ2-5; TRBD1 matches at 8 bases. The DNA end favors TRBJ2-7, so the J call may be wrong. CDR1 ENHRY and CDR2 SYGVKD come from the germline V gene. The CDR3 is 14 amino acids. This chain's CDR3 is CAISEKGQGYEQYF. CDR3 in DNA: TGTGCCATCAGTGAAAAAGGACAGGGATACGAGCAGTACTTC.

This clonotype was seen repeatedly, ten times or more. The chain recombines TRBV5-1 with TRBJ2-5; D tentatively reads TRBD1 or TRBD2 (5 bases each). Trimming removed 5 bases at V and 5 bases at J, with 16 bases between. The germline V gene encodes CDR1 SGHRS and CDR2 YFSETQ. The CDR3 runs 14 residues. Here the CDR3 reads CASRAGTRIETQYF. DNA for the CDR3: TGCGCCAGCAGAGCCGGGACCCGAATTGAGACCCAGTACTTC.

This chain uses TRBV27 with TRBJ2-7, with 8 bases aligning to TRBD1. This CDR3 has 13 amino acids. Germline CDR1 MNHEY, CDR2 SMNVEV (reference sequence). V was clipped by 5 bases and J by 7 bases; unmatched bases: 7. The CDR3: CASSRDRLNEQYF. In DNA form, the CDR3 reads TGTGCCAGCAGTCGGGACAGGCTCAATGAGCAGTACTTC.

V usage is TRBV11-2 and J usage is TRBJ1-1; D not certain. Germline lookup yields CDR1 SGHAT and CDR2 FQNNGV. The CDR3 consists of 12 residues. V gave up 5 bases and J gave up 5 bases, with 9 bases separating them. CDR3 sequence reads: CASSPYGTEAFF. CDR3 sequence (DNA): TGTGCCAGCAGCCCATATGGGACTGAAGCTTTCTTT. The full variable domain, rest sourced from reference TRBV11-2 and TRBJ1-1, is EAGVAQSPRYKIIEKRQSVAFWCNPISGHATLYWYQQILGQGPKLLIQFQNNGVVDDSQLPKDRFSAERLKGVDSTLKIQPAKLEDSAVYLCASSPYGTEAFFGQGTRLTVV.

The chain recombines TRBV6-5 with TRBJ2-7; 13 bases match TRBD2. Losses at the gene ends were 5 bases for V and 5 bases for J; bases not matched to a gene: 6. Germline CDR1 is MNHEY and CDR2 is SVGAGI. This CDR3 is built from 15 residues. DNA for the CDR3: TGTGCCAGCAGTCTACTAGCGGGAGGGCTGCACGAGCAGTACTTC. Its translation is CASSLLAGGLHEQYF.

As regards this clonotype: Given a much more abundant clone one base away, this may be a read error. The chain uses TRBV4-2 and TRBJ2-3; 9 nucleotides agree with TRBD2. Germline CDR1 is LGHNA and CDR2 is YNFKEQ. The CDR3 extends over 17 amino acids. Germline trimming cut 4 bases from V and 8 bases from J; bases unmatched to any gene: 16. The CDR3 coding sequence is TGTGCCAGCAGCCGAGAGGCAGGGGGGACTAGCATGGCTACGCAGTATTTT. It codes for CASSREAGGTSMATQYF.

The count of this clonotype is one. The chain joins TRBV7-6 to TRBJ2-3; 9 bases are shared with TRBD2. Per the germline V gene, CDR1 is SGHVS and CDR2 is FNYEAQ. V lost 0 bases, J lost 3 bases, and 4 bases stayed unmatched. The CDR3 covers 16 residues. The CDR3 nucleotides read TGTGCCAGCAGCTTAGCGGGACTAGCAGTTACAGATACGCAGTATTTT. The encoded protein is CASSLAGLAVTDTQYF.

This clonotype has just a few counts. This chain uses TRBV19 with TRBJ1-5; tentatively, D is TRBD1 (6 bases). The CDR3 consists of 15 residues. Germline V gene data show CDR1 as LNHDA and CDR2 as SQIVND (reference sequence). Trimming removed 6 bases at V and 2 bases at J, with 14 bases between. CDR3 bases: TGTGCCAGTAGACCCGACAGGCCGGGCAATCAGCCCCAGCATTTT. Translated: CASRPDRPGNQPQHF.

V is TRBV5-5 and J is TRBJ1-1, with D possibly being TRBD1 (5 bases). This CDR3 contains 17 residues. V lost 7 bases, J lost 1 base, and 23 bases lay in between. CDR1 is SGHKS, CDR2 YYEKEE, per germline (reference sequence). The CDR3 spells CASGVIGDSYRNTEAFF. The CDR3 DNA reads as TGTGCCAGCGGCGTGATCGGGGACTCCTACCGGAACACTGAAGCTTTCTTT. Filled out from reference TRBV5-5 and TRBJ1-1, the complete variable domain reads DAGVTQSPTHLIKTRGQQVTLRCSPISGHKSVSWYQQVLGQGPQFIFQYYEKEERGRGNFPDRFSARQFPNYSSELNVNALLLGDSALYLCASGVIGDSYRNTEAFFGQGTRLTVV.

This clonotype was found many times. The chain couples TRBV14 to TRBJ2-6, with D hard to call. The V gene's germline CDR1 is SGHDN and CDR2 FVKESK. V shed 4 bases and J shed 4 bases, with 11 bases lying between them. The CDR3 is made up of 15 amino acids. CDR3 region: CASSPDLGGANVLTF. The DNA of the CDR3 is TGTGCCAGCAGCCCGGATTTAGGGGGGGCCAACGTCCTGACTTTC.

This clonotype came up many times. The genes are TRBV24-1 and TRBJ2-3; D gene uncertain. Germline CDR1 and CDR2: KGHDR and SFDVKD. The CDR3 has 14 residues. Trimming cost V 4 bases and J 0 bases, with 7 bases left between them. CDR3 region: CATSETGSTDTQYF. In DNA form, the CDR3 reads TGTGCCACCAGTGAAACCGGTAGCACAGATACGCAGTATTTT.

V and J are TRBV12-3 or TRBV12-4 and TRBJ1-2, with D perhaps matching TRBD1 (5 bases). Between the trimmed V and J ends, which lost 6 bases and 8 bases, there was a span of 10 bases. The CDR3 is made up of 11 amino acids. The DNA for the CDR3 is TGTGCCAGCAGCCCAGGGTTGGGCTACACCTTC. As protein: CASSPGLGYTF.

This rearrangement joins TRBV12-3 or TRBV12-4 to TRBJ1-3; D is uncertain. V lost 5 bases and J 2 bases, leaving 10 bases between the germline ends. The CDR3 is 14 residues long. The chain's CDR3 is CASSKQITGNTIYF. The CDR3 bases are TGTGCCAGCAGTAAACAGATAACTGGAAACACCATATATTTT.

The rearrangement links TRBV4-2 to TRBJ2-2; 8 bases fit TRBD1. Trimming cost V 4 bases and J 1 base; bases outside gene matches: 5. This CDR3 has 16 residues. The germline gives CDR1 LGHNA, CDR2 YNFKEQ. The DNA of the CDR3 is TGTGCCAGCAGCCCCGGACAGGGAGAGAACACCGGGGAGCTGTTTTTT. Translation gives CASSPGQGENTGELFF.

This clonotype was picked up a small number of times. This may arise from a read error, as a much more abundant clone is one base away. The chain recombines TRBV6-2 or TRBV6-3 with TRBJ2-7, with D perhaps TRBD2 (7 bases). With 8 bases removed from V and 7 bases from J, the gap between germline ends came to 21 bases. The CDR3 runs 14 residues. CDR1 and CDR2 (germline): MNHEY, SVGEGT. In DNA form, the CDR3 reads TGTGCCAGCGTAAGGGGGGGATCGATCAATGAGCAGTACTTC. Its translation is CASVRGGSINEQYF.

This clonotype was seen ten or more times. CDR3 DNA sequence: TGTGCCAGCAGCCGCCGTGTGCGGGGTTATGAGCAGTACTTC. It specifies CASSRRVRGYEQYF. This rearrangement joins TRBV7-2 to TRBJ2-7; a weak D match, TRBD2 (6 bases). The CDR3 is 14 residues long. V was clipped by 5 bases and J by 7 bases, with 18 bases between them. Germline CDR1 SGHTA, CDR2 FQGNSA.

In this sample, this clonotype turned up many times. V and J are TRBV20-1 and TRBJ1-5, with D possibly TRBD1 on 5 matching bases. Trimming cost V 0 bases and J 3 bases, with 9 bases left between them. Germline CDR1 DFQATT, CDR2 SNEGSKA (reference sequence). The CDR3 is 14 residues long. The chain's CDR3 is CSARDAGYNQPQHF. The CDR3 DNA is TGCAGTGCTAGAGATGCAGGGTACAATCAGCCCCAGCATTTT.

Points on this clonotype: A much larger clone lies one base from this, so it may be a read error. The chain links TRBV15 to TRBJ2-1, with TRBD2 as a possible D gene (7 bases). The better agreement between TRBJ2-7 and the DNA end casts doubt on the J call. Germline V gives CDR1 LNHNV, CDR2 YYDKDF (reference sequence). The CDR3 totals 17 residues. The CDR3 DNA reads as TGTGCCACCAGCAGAGAGTCGCGGGGGCTCGCCTACAATGAGCAGTACTTC. Protein: CATSRESRGLAYNEQYF.

Only a few counts were recorded for this clonotype. The rearrangement links TRBV30 to TRBJ2-7; possibly TRBD2 for D (7 bases). There are 17 residues in the CDR3. The V gene lost 0 bases and the J gene lost 0 bases, with 18 bases spanning the gap. Germline CDR1 and CDR2: GTSNPN and SVGIG (reference sequence). CDR3 loop: CAWSVQGGAFSSYEQYF. In DNA form, the CDR3 reads TGTGCCTGGAGTGTACAAGGGGGGGCTTTCAGCTCCTACGAGCAGTACTTC.

For this clonotype: Given a much more abundant clone one base away, this may be a read error. V is TRBV28 and J is TRBJ2-1; unclear D gene. Per the germline V gene, CDR1 is MDHEN and CDR2 is SYDVKM. V was pared by 3 bases and J by 10 bases, with 19 bases between. The length of the CDR3 is 15 residues. The CDR3 region is CASSLSVPRENEQFF. The CDR3 DNA reads TGTGCCAGCAGTTTGTCCGTACCCCGCGAAAACGAGCAGTTCTTC.

Remarks on this clonotype: This clone may be a read error of a much larger clone one base away. The chain joins TRBV20-1 to TRBJ2-1; no firm D call. This CDR3 comprises 12 residues. Germline values: CDR1 DFQATT, CDR2 SNEGSKA (reference sequence). V lost 1 base to trimming and J lost 10 bases, with 11 bases between them. Written as DNA, the CDR3 is TGCAGTGCTAGAGCCCCGTCGAGGGAGCAGTTCTTC. Translating it yields CSARAPSREQFF.

As regards this clonotype: Just one base apart from a much larger clone, this may be a read error. The rearrangement links TRBV25-1 to TRBJ2-1, with TRBD1 matching over 7 bases. The ends lost 6 bases at V and 10 bases at J; junction bases unmatched: 9. CDR1 MGHDK and CDR2 SYGVNS come from the germline V gene. The CDR3 is 13 amino acids. Here the CDR3 reads CASSPKGAREQFF. The CDR3 DNA reads as TGTGCCAGCAGCCCTAAGGGGGCTCGGGAGCAGTTCTTC.

Notes on this clonotype: This may be a read error, as it is one base from a much larger clone. The V gene is TRBV27, the J gene TRBJ2-5; D ambiguous. Judging by the DNA end, TRBJ2-1 fits better; the J call may be wrong. Germline V CDR1 and CDR2: MNHEY, SMNVEV (reference sequence). This CDR3 region has 14 residues. CDR3 amino acids: CASSPYQFQETQFF. The CDR3 coding sequence is TGTGCCAGCAGTCCCTATCAATTCCAAGAGACCCAGTTCTTC.